A selection of T cell receptor beta chains follows, all from one sample in a study of CD8 T cells in ankylosing spondylitis. TCRdb re-called the 5' RACE reads with MiXCR, one entry per CDR3 protein. The sample contains under 250,000 distinct CDR3 sequences, roughly 32% of which appear only once. The sequenced sample consisted of blood, either unsorted or a sorted T cell fraction (not recorded which). Receptor source: a male donor with ankylosing spondylitis or in good health (not recorded which). Each CDR3 is given with its conserved first and last residue. The D gene is left open where the match is weak. Size is omitted from some rows. Given values are once, few, many or a class for expanded clones.

CDR3 DNA: TGTGCCAGCAGCCATTCTTCCTACGAGCAGTACTTC
CDR3 protein: CASSHSSYEQYF
J gene: TRBJ2-7
clone size: -
V gene: TRBV5-4
D gene: -

CDR3 DNA: TGCAGTGCTAGAACCCAGTTCCTCCCGAGGGGAGCTTTCTTT
CDR3 protein: CSARTQFLPRGAFF
J gene: TRBJ1-1
clone size: -
V gene: TRBV20-1
D gene: -

CDR3 DNA: TGTGCCAGCAGTTCGCAGGCAATTGGGGCCAACGTCCTGACTTTC
CDR3 protein: CASSSQAIGANVLTF
J gene: TRBJ2-6
clone size: -
V gene: TRBV6-5
D gene: -

CDR3 DNA: TGCAGTGCTTTTGCATCGGGACAGGGGGATGAGCAGTTCTTC
CDR3 protein: CSAFASGQGDEQFF
J gene: TRBJ2-1
clone size: few
V gene: TRBV20-1
D gene: TRBD1

CDR3 DNA: TGCAGCGTTGTGGGGGGCAGGCCGACTGAGCAGTTCTTC
CDR3 protein: CSVVGGRPTEQFF
J gene: TRBJ2-1
clone size: -
V gene: TRBV29-1
D gene: -

CDR3 DNA: TGTGCCAGCACTCCGGCCCCCCGGAATGAGCAGTTCTTC
CDR3 protein: CASTPAPRNEQFF
J gene: TRBJ2-1
clone size: -
V gene: TRBV7-8
D gene: -

CDR3 DNA: TGCAGCGTTGGGACAGGGAACTACTATGGCTACACCTTC
CDR3 protein: CSVGTGNYYGYTF
J gene: TRBJ1-2
clone size: -
V gene: TRBV29-1
D gene: TRBD1

CDR3 DNA: TGTGCCAGCAGTTTTGGGACAGGAGGAAGGGAAGCTTTCTTT
CDR3 protein: CASSFGTGGREAFF
J gene: TRBJ1-1
clone size: -
V gene: TRBV12-3/TRBV12-4
D gene: TRBD1

CDR3 DNA: TGTGCCAGCAGGGACTTTGGGGGCAAAGGCGGCCCATACGAGCAGTACTTC
CDR3 protein: CASRDFGGKGGPYEQYF
J gene: TRBJ2-7
clone size: -
V gene: TRBV6-1
D gene: -

CDR3 DNA: TGCAGCGTTGTGGGACAGAGCTCCTACGAGCAGTACTTC
CDR3 protein: CSVVGQSSYEQYF
J gene: TRBJ2-7
clone size: -
V gene: TRBV29-1
D gene: TRBD1

CDR3 DNA: TGTGCCAGCAGTTTGGACAGGGGGGCTGAAGCTTTCTTT
CDR3 protein: CASSLDRGAEAFF
J gene: TRBJ1-1
clone size: few
V gene: TRBV12-3/TRBV12-4
D gene: TRBD1

CDR3 DNA: TGCAGTGCTAGAGCTTCCGCCGCCCAAAGCACAGATACGCAGTATTTT
CDR3 protein: CSARASAAQSTDTQYF
J gene: TRBJ2-3
clone size: many
V gene: TRBV20-1
D gene: -

CDR3 DNA: TGCGCCAGCAGTAGGACAGGGAGGAACTACGAGCAGTACTTC
CDR3 protein: CASSRTGRNYEQYF
J gene: TRBJ2-7
clone size: -
V gene: TRBV5-1
D gene: TRBD1

CDR3 DNA: TGTGCCAGCAGCTTGGCCGTGTACCAAGAGACCCAGTACTTC
CDR3 protein: CASSLAVYQETQYF
J gene: TRBJ2-5
clone size: few
V gene: TRBV5-6
D gene: -

CDR3 DNA: TGTGCCAGCACCAAGACAGGCTCCTACGAGCAGTACTTC
CDR3 protein: CASTKTGSYEQYF
J gene: TRBJ2-7
clone size: -
V gene: TRBV5-5
D gene: -

CDR3 DNA: TGCAGTGCTAGTCGGGACTCCAACGAGCAGTTCTTC
CDR3 protein: CSASRDSNEQFF
J gene: TRBJ2-1
clone size: few
V gene: TRBV20-1
D gene: -

CDR3 DNA: TGTGCCAGCAGCTTGTGGGGGGAAGAGCAGTTCTTC
CDR3 protein: CASSLWGEEQFF
J gene: TRBJ2-1
clone size: few
V gene: TRBV5-6
D gene: -

CDR3 DNA: TGTGCCAGCAGCCCGGGACAAAGCTCCTACAATGAGCAGTTCTTC
CDR3 protein: CASSPGQSSYNEQFF
J gene: TRBJ2-1
clone size: few
V gene: TRBV12-1
D gene: -

CDR3 DNA: TGCGCCAGCAGCTTGGACGATTGGGGAAGGGCCTACGAGCAGTACTTC
CDR3 protein: CASSLDDWGRAYEQYF
J gene: TRBJ2-7
clone size: -
V gene: TRBV5-1
D gene: -

CDR3 DNA: TGTGCCAGCAGGGAGGGGGCCAACGTCCTGACTTTC
CDR3 protein: CASREGANVLTF
J gene: TRBJ2-6
clone size: -
V gene: TRBV6-6
D gene: -

CDR3 DNA: TGTGCCAGCAGTTATACACAGTATAGCAATCAGCCCCAGCATTTT
CDR3 protein: CASSYTQYSNQPQHF
J gene: TRBJ1-5
clone size: -
V gene: TRBV6-5
D gene: -

CDR3 DNA: TGCAGTGCTAGAGAAGCAGGGGAGTGGGAGAATTCACCCCTCCACTTT
CDR3 protein: CSAREAGEWENSPLHF
J gene: TRBJ1-6
clone size: few
V gene: TRBV20-1
D gene: -

CDR3 DNA: TGCAGTGCTAGGCAGTCAGGAAACACCATATATTTT
CDR3 protein: CSARQSGNTIYF
J gene: TRBJ1-3
clone size: few
V gene: TRBV20-1
D gene: -

CDR3 DNA: TGTGCCAGCAGCGCTCGACAGGGAGGCGGGAACACTGAAGCTTTCTTT
CDR3 protein: CASSARQGGGNTEAFF
J gene: TRBJ1-1
clone size: few
V gene: TRBV9
D gene: TRBD1

CDR3 DNA: TGCAGTGCTCTCGGCTCGTTCCAAGAGACCCAGTACTTC
CDR3 protein: CSALGSFQETQYF
J gene: TRBJ2-5
clone size: few
V gene: TRBV20-1
D gene: -

CDR3 DNA: TGCGCCAGCAGCTTGGGGGACATAAGTTCCTACGAGCAGTACTTC
CDR3 protein: CASSLGDISSYEQYF
J gene: TRBJ2-7
clone size: -
V gene: TRBV5-1
D gene: -

CDR3 DNA: TGTGCCATCAGTGATTTGGACAGGAATCTCGAGCAGTACTTC
CDR3 protein: CAISDLDRNLEQYF
J gene: TRBJ2-7
clone size: -
V gene: TRBV10-3
D gene: TRBD1

CDR3 DNA: TGCAGTGCTAGGGAGGGACGGTCCCAAGAGACCCAGTACTTC
CDR3 protein: CSAREGRSQETQYF
J gene: TRBJ2-5
clone size: few
V gene: TRBV20-1
D gene: -

CDR3 DNA: TGTGCCAGCAGCTCAGACAGGGGCGCCAATCAGCCCCAGCATTTT
CDR3 protein: CASSSDRGANQPQHF
J gene: TRBJ1-5
clone size: few
V gene: TRBV7-9
D gene: TRBD1

CDR3 DNA: TGCAGTGCTTTTAGGGGGGAGACCCAGTACTTC
CDR3 protein: CSAFRGETQYF
J gene: TRBJ2-5
clone size: many
V gene: TRBV20-1
D gene: -

CDR3 DNA: TGTGCCAGCAGGTCGGGGGCTGGCTACACCTTC
CDR3 protein: CASRSGAGYTF
J gene: TRBJ1-2
clone size: few
V gene: TRBV12-3/TRBV12-4
D gene: -

CDR3 DNA: TGCACCGTACGGGACAAGCGTTACTCCTCCTATAATTCACCCCTCCACTTT
CDR3 protein: CTVRDKRYSSYNSPLHF
J gene: TRBJ1-6
clone size: -
V gene: TRBV20-1
D gene: -

CDR3 DNA: TGCGCCAGCAGAGTCCCGGGAAAGGGCACCGGGGAGCTGTTTTTT
CDR3 protein: CASRVPGKGTGELFF
J gene: TRBJ2-2
clone size: -
V gene: TRBV4-1
D gene: -

CDR3 DNA: TGTGCCAGCAGCGTAGCAGACAGGCGGTCTCTCTCTGGAAACACCATATATTTT
CDR3 protein: CASSVADRRSLSGNTIYF
J gene: TRBJ1-3
clone size: -
V gene: TRBV7-2
D gene: -

CDR3 DNA: TGCAGTGCTGTTCGTTCATACAATGAGCAGTTCTTC
CDR3 protein: CSAVRSYNEQFF
J gene: TRBJ2-1
clone size: few
V gene: TRBV20-1
D gene: -

CDR3 DNA: TGTGCCATCAGTGAGGAAGGGACAGGGGCTGGGGCCAACGTCCTGACTTTC
CDR3 protein: CAISEEGTGAGANVLTF
J gene: TRBJ2-6
clone size: -
V gene: TRBV10-3
D gene: TRBD1

CDR3 DNA: TGTGCCAGCAGCGCCGGCCGGGAGCAGTACTTC
CDR3 protein: CASSAGREQYF
J gene: TRBJ2-7
clone size: -
V gene: TRBV12-3/TRBV12-4
D gene: -

CDR3 DNA: TGTGCCTGGGGGACACAGGGGCTGGGGAATGGCTACACCTTC
CDR3 protein: CAWGTQGLGNGYTF
J gene: TRBJ1-2
clone size: -
V gene: TRBV30
D gene: TRBD1

CDR3 DNA: TGTGCCAGCAGTTTGGACAGGGGGTCCAGCAATGAGCAGTTCTTC
CDR3 protein: CASSLDRGSSNEQFF
J gene: TRBJ2-1
clone size: -
V gene: TRBV28
D gene: TRBD1

CDR3 DNA: TGCAGTGCTAGGTCTGGGCGTGAAGAGACCCAGTACTTC
CDR3 protein: CSARSGREETQYF
J gene: TRBJ2-5
clone size: few
V gene: TRBV20-1
D gene: -

CDR3 DNA: TGTGCCAGCCTACCTTGGGGAGATACGCAGTATTTT
CDR3 protein: CASLPWGDTQYF
J gene: TRBJ2-3
clone size: -
V gene: TRBV12-3/TRBV12-4
D gene: -

CDR3 DNA: TGCAGTGCTACCCGGACAGGGGGCACGGAAAAACTGTTTTTT
CDR3 protein: CSATRTGGTEKLFF
J gene: TRBJ1-4
clone size: -
V gene: TRBV20-1
D gene: TRBD1

CDR3 DNA: TGTGCCAGCAGTTACTCGGGACAGGATGGAAACACCATATATTTT
CDR3 protein: CASSYSGQDGNTIYF
J gene: TRBJ1-3
clone size: -
V gene: TRBV6-5
D gene: TRBD1

CDR3 DNA: TGCAGTGCTAGTATGGGTTTGCACGGAGAGACCCAGTACTTC
CDR3 protein: CSASMGLHGETQYF
J gene: TRBJ2-5
clone size: few
V gene: TRBV20-1
D gene: -